This T cell receptor beta chain was captured in a study of T cells in localized non-small cell lung cancer. Germline lookup yields CDR1 MDHEN and CDR2 SYDVKM. Germline trimming cut 7 bases from V and 8 bases from J; bases unmatched to any gene: 8. This CDR3 region has 14 residues. Repertoires were generated with immunoSEQ multiplex PCR, while TCRdb's copy carries only in-frame clones and drops some. This table has almost 35,000 clones, 93% appearing once. The sequence came from a female donor over 55 with stage I lung adenocarcinoma. Sequencing used peripheral blood, obtained before any cancer treatment. The chain links TRBV28 to TRBJ1-4; 9 bases fit TRBD1. CDR3 loop: CASNLQGAREKLFF. The CDR3 DNA follows: TGTGCCAGCAACCTACAGGGGGCGAGAGAAAAACTGTTTTTT. Together with reference TRBV28 and TRBJ1-4, the CDR3 gives the full variable domain: DVKVTQSSRYLVKRTGEKVFLECVQDMDHENMFWYRQDPGLGLRLIYFSYDVKMKEKGDIPEGYSVSREKKERFSLILESASTNQTSMYLCASNLQGAREKLFFGSGTQLSVL.